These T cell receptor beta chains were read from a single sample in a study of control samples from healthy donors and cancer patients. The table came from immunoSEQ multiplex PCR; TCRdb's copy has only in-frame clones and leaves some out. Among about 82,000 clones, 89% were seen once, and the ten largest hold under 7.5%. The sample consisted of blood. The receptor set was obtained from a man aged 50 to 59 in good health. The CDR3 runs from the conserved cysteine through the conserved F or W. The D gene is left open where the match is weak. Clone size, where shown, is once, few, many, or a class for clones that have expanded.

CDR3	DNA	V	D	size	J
CASSEGGTSETQYF	TGTGCCAGCAGTGAGGGCGGGACCTCAGAGACCCAGTACTTC	TRBV2	-	-	TRBJ2-5
CASRGLAGSQETQYF	TGTGCCAGTAGGGGCCTAGCGGGGTCCCAAGAGACCCAGTACTTC	TRBV19	TRBD2	-	TRBJ2-5
CASSPAQGRGTDTQYF	TGTGCCAGCAGCCCCGCACAGGGCAGGGGCACAGATACGCAGTATTTT	TRBV7-9	-	-	TRBJ2-3
CASSLGTSGGLRNEQFF	TGTGCCAGCAGCTTAGGTACTAGCGGGGGCCTAAGAAATGAGCAGTTCTTC	TRBV7-9	TRBD2	-	TRBJ2-1
CASSTDGRGTQYF	TGTGCCAGTAGTACGGACGGTCGAGGGACCCAGTACTTC	TRBV19	-	-	TRBJ2-5
CASAGTRNTEAFF	TGTGCCAGCGCGGGAACAAGGAACACTGAAGCTTTCTTT	TRBV18	-	-	TRBJ1-1
CASRGQGAETQYF	TGTGCCAGCAGGGGACAGGGAGCAGAGACCCAGTACTTC	TRBV6-5	TRBD1	-	TRBJ2-5
CATLTLAGHYNEQFF	TGTGCCACCTTGACCCTAGCGGGGCATTACAATGAGCAGTTCTTC	TRBV15	TRBD2	-	TRBJ2-1
CASSSDGEINSNEQFF	TGTGCCAGCAGCTCCGACGGGGAGATAAATAGCAATGAGCAGTTCTTC	TRBV7-9	-	once	TRBJ2-1
CASSATIAHAEAFF	TGTGCCAGTAGTGCCACGATCGCTCACGCTGAAGCTTTCTTT	TRBV19	-	-	TRBJ1-1
CASSLFPSGGAYEQYF	TGTGCCAGCAGCTTATTCCCTAGCGGGGGCGCCTACGAGCAGTACTTC	TRBV7-2	TRBD2	-	TRBJ2-7
CAISRGQGAQETQYF	TGTGCCATCAGCCGGGGACAGGGGGCCCAAGAGACCCAGTACTTC	TRBV10-3	TRBD1	-	TRBJ2-5
CASSVGGGQGATGELFF	TGTGCCAGCAGCGTAGGTGGGGGGCAGGGGGCGACCGGGGAGCTGTTTTTT	TRBV9	TRBD1	-	TRBJ2-2
CASGLVSSRIGGQGQHQDTQYF	TGTGCTAGTGGTTTGGTAAGCTCTCGGATCGGGGGACAGGGACAGCACCAAGATACGCAGTATTTT	TRBV12-5	TRBD1	-	TRBJ2-3
CASSASATNEKLFF	TGTGCCAGCAGTGCAAGCGCAACTAATGAAAAACTGTTTTTT	TRBV2	-	-	TRBJ1-4
CSATGQFEAFF	TGCAGTGCTACAGGACAGTTTGAAGCTTTCTTT	TRBV20-1	-	-	TRBJ1-1
CASSPPGGINSYEQYF	TGTGCCAGCTCACCCCCAGGGGGGATTAACTCCTACGAGCAGTACTTC	TRBV18	-	-	TRBJ2-7
CASSHRTGAFTDTQYF	TGTGCCAGCAGCCATAGGACAGGGGCGTTCACAGATACGCAGTATTTT	TRBV14	TRBD1	-	TRBJ2-3
CASGLDFPGVNTEAFF	TGTGCTAGTGGTTTGGATTTCCCGGGGGTGAACACTGAAGCTTTCTTT	TRBV12-5	-	once	TRBJ1-1
CASSQGGGKSNQPQHF	TGTGCCAGCAGCCAAGGGGGAGGGAAAAGCAATCAGCCCCAGCATTTT	TRBV3-1/TRBV3-2	-	-	TRBJ1-5
CASGLVLGQGNNEQFF	TGTGCTAGTGGTTTGGTACTTGGGCAGGGGAACAATGAGCAGTTCTTC	TRBV12-5	-	-	TRBJ2-1
CASSQERGGVAFF	TGTGCCAGCAGCCAAGAAAGGGGTGGGGTGGCTTTCTTT	TRBV3-1/TRBV3-2	-	once	TRBJ1-1